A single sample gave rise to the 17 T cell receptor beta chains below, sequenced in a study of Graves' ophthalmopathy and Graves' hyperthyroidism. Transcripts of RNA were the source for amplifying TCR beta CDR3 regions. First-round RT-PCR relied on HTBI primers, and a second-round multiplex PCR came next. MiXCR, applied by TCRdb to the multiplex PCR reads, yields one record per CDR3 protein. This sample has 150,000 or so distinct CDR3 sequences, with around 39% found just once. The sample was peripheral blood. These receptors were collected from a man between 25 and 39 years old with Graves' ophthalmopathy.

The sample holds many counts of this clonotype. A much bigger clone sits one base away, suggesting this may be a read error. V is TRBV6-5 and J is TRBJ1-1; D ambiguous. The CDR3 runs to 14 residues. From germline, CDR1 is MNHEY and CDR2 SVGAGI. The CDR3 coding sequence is TGTGCCGGCAGTTACTTGGGTTCTGGAACTGAAGCTTTCTTT. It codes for CAGSYLGSGTEAFF.

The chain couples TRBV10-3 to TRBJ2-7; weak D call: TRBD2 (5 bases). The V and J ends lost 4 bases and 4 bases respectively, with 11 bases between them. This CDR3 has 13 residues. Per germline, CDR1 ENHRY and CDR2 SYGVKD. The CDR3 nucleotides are TGTGCCATCAGTGGGTCCGGGATATACGAGCAGTACTTC. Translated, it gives CAISGSGIYEQYF.

CDR3 coding DNA: TGTGCCAGCCGGGCGGCAGCGCCCTCCTACGAGCAGTACTTC. Translated: CASRAAAPSYEQYF. The gene calls are TRBV28 and TRBJ2-7; D uncertain. The CDR3 contains 14 residues. Looked up from germline, CDR1 is MDHEN and CDR2 is SYDVKM. The ends were cut back, 8 bases at V and 0 bases at J, with 14 bases in the middle.

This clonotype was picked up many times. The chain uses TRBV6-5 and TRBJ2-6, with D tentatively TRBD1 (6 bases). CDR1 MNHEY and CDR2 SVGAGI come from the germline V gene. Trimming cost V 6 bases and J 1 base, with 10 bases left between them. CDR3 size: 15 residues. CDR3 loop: CASRTTGSGANVLTF. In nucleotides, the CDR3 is TGTGCCAGCAGGACTACAGGGTCTGGGGCCAACGTCCTGACTTTC.

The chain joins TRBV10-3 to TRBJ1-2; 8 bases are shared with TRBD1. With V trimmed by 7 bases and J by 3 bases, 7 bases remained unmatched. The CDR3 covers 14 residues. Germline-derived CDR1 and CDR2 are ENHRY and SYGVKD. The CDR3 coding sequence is TGTGCCATCACCCGCGGACAGGGTGACTATGGCTACACCTTC. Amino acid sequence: CAITRGQGDYGYTF.

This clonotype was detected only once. CDR3 residues: CASSALAGGAKTQYF. CDR3 DNA sequence: TGTGCCAGCAGCGCTCTAGCGGGAGGTGCGAAGACCCAGTACTTC. The rearrangement links TRBV6-2 or TRBV6-3 to TRBJ2-5; 11 bases line up with TRBD2. The CDR3 runs to 15 residues. Germline lookup yields CDR1 MNHEY and CDR2 SVGEGT. Trimming took 6 bases from V and 6 from J; bases not matched to a gene: 9.

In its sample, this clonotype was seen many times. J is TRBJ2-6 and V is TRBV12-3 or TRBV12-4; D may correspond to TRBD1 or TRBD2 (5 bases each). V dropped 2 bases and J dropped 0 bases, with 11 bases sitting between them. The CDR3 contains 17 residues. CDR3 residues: CASSLKGSGSGANVLTF. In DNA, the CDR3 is TGTGCCAGCAGTTTAAAGGGGAGTGGCTCTGGGGCCAACGTCCTGACTTTC.

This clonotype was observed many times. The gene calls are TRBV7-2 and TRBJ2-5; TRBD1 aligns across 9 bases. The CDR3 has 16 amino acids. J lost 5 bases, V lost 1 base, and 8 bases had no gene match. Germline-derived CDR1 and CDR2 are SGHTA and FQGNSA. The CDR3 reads CASSLGVNRGHETQYF. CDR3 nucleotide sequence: TGTGCCAGCAGCTTAGGAGTAAACAGGGGGCATGAGACCCAGTACTTC.

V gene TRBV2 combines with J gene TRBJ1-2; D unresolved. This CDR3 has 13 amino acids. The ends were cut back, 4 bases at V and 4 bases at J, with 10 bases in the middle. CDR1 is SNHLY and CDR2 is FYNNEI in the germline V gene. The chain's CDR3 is CASSVDITYGYTF. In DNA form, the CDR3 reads TGTGCCAGCAGTGTTGACATAACCTATGGCTACACCTTC.

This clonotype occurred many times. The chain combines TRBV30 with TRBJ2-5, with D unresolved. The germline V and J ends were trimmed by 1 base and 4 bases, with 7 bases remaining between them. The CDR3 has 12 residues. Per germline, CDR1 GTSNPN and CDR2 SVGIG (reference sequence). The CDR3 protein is CAWSGGIETQYF. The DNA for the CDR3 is TGTGCCTGGAGTGGTGGGATAGAGACCCAGTACTTC.

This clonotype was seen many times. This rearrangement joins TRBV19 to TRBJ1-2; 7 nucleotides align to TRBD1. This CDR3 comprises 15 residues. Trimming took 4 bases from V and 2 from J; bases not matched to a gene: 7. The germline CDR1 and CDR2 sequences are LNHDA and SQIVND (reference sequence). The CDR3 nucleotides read TGTGCCAGTAGTACAGGGACAGACGTGAACTATGGCTACACCTTC. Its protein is CASSTGTDVNYGYTF.

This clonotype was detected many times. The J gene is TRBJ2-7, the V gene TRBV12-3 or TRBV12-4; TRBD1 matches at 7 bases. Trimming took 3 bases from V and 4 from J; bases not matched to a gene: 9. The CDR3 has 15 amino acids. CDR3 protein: CASSLGQGVPYEQYF. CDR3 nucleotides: TGTGCCAGCAGTTTGGGTCAGGGGGTCCCGTACGAGCAGTACTTC.

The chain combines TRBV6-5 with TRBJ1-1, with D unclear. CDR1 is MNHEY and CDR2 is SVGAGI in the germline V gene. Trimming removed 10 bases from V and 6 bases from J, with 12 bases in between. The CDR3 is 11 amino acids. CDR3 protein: CATQLLAEAFF. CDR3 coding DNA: TGTGCCACCCAGTTACTCGCTGAAGCTTTCTTT.

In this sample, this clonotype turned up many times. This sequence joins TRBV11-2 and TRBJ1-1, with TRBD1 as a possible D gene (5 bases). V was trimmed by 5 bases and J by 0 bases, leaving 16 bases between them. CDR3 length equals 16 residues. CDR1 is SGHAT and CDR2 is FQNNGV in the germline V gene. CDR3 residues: CASSKPGRTMNTEAFF. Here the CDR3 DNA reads TGTGCCAGCAGCAAGCCGGGACGGACCATGAACACTGAAGCTTTCTTT.

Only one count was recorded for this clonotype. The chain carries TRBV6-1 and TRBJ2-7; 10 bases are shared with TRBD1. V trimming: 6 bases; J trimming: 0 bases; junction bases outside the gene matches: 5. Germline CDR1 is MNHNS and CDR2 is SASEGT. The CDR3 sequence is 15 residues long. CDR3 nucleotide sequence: TGTGCCAGCAGAAGGGACAGGGGCAGCTCCTACGAGCAGTACTTC. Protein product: CASRRDRGSSYEQYF.

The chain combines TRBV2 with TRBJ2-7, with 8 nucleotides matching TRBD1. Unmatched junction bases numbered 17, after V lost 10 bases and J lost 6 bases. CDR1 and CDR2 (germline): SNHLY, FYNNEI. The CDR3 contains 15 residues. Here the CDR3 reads CATSLDRDSFFEQYF. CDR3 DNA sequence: TGTGCCACCTCTCTGGACAGGGACTCCTTCTTCGAGCAGTACTTC.

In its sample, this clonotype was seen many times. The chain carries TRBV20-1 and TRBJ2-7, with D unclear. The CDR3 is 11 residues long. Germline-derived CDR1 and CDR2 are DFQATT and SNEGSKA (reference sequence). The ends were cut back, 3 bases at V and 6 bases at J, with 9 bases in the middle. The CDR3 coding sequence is TGCAGTGCTAGTCGGGCACGCGAGCAGTACTTC. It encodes CSASRAREQYF.